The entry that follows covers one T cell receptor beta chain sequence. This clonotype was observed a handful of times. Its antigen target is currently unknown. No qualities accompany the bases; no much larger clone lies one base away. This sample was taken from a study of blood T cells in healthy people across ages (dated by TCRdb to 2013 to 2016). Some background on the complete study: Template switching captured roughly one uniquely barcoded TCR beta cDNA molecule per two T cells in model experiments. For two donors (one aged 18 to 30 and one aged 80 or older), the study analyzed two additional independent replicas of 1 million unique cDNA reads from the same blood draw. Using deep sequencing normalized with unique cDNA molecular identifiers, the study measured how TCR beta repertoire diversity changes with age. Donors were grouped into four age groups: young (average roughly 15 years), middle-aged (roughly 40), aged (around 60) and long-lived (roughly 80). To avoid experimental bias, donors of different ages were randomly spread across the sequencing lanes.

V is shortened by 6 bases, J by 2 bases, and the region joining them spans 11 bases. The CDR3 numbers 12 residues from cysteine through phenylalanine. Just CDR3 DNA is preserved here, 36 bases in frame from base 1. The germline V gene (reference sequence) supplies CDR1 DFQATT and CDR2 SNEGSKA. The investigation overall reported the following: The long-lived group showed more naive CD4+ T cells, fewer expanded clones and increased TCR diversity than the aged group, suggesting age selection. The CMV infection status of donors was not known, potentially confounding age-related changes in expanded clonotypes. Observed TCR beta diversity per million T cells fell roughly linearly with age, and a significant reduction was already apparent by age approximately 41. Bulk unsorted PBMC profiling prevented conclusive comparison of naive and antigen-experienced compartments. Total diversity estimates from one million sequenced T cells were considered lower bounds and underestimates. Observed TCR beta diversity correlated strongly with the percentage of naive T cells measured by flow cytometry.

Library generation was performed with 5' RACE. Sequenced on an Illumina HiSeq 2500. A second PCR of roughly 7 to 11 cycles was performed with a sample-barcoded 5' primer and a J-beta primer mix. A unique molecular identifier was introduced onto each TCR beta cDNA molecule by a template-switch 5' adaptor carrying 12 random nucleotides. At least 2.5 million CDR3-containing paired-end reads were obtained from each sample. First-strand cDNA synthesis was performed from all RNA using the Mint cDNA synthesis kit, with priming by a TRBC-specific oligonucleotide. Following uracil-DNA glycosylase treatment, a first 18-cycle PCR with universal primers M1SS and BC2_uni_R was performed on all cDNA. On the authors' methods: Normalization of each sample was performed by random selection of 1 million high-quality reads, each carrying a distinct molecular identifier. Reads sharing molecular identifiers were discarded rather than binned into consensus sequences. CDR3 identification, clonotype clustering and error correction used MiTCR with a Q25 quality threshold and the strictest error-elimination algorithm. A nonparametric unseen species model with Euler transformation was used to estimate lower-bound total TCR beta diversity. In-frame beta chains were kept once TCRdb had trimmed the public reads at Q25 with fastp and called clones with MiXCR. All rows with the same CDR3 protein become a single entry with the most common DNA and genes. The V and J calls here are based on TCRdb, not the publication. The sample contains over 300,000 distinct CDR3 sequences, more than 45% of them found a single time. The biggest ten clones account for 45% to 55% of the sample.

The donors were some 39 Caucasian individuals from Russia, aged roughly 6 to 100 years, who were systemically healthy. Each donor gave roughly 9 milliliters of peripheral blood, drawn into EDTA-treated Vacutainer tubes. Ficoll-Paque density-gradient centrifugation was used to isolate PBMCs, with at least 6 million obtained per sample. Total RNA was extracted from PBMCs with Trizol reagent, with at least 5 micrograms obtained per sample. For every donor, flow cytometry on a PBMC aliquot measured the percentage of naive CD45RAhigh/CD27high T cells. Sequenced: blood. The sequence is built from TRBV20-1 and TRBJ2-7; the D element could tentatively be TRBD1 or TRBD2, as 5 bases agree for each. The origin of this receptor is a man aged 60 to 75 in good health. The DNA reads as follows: TGCAGTGCCCGCAGGGACCCCTACGAGCAGTACTTC. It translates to CSARRDPYEQYF.